Shown below are 8 T cell receptor beta chains from a single sample sequenced in a study of T cell responses to AZD1222 COVID-19 vaccine. Profiled with immunoSEQ multiplex PCR; TCRdb holds only in-frame clones, not every one. The sample includes approximately 100,000 clones, about 85% of them seen just once. The input for sequencing was peripheral blood, taken 28 days after the second AZD1222 dose. Receptors originate from an adult who received the AZD1222 COVID-19 vaccine.

The chain employs TRBV19 and TRBJ1-3; 9 bases line up with TRBD1. Germline assignment: CDR1 LNHDA and CDR2 SQIVND (reference sequence). V was pared by 2 bases and J by 9 bases, with 5 bases of the junction left unmatched. The CDR3 is 14 residues long. This CDR3 reads CASSIRGQGGTIYF. In nucleotides, the CDR3 is TGTGCCAGTAGTATACGGGGACAGGGAGGCACCATATATTTT.

The chain couples TRBV10-3 to TRBJ1-2; D not certain. In germline, CDR1 is ENHRY, CDR2 SYGVKD. This CDR3 contains 13 residues. Trimming took off 6 bases at V and 6 bases at J, with 14 bases between the two ends. The CDR3 coding sequence is TGTGCCATCAGGCGGGTGAAGGTGGATGGCTACACCTTC. It codes for CAIRRVKVDGYTF.

This chain links TRBV6-2 or TRBV6-3 with TRBJ2-7; tentatively, D is TRBD1 (5 bases). CDR3 length: 13 amino acids. Germline V gene sequence: CDR1 MNHEY, CDR2 SVGEGT. The V end lost 6 bases, the J end lost 1 base, and 10 bases lay between the germline ends. CDR3 amino acids: CASSSDSSYEQYF. The CDR3 DNA follows: TGTGCCAGCAGCAGCGACAGTTCCTACGAGCAGTACTTC.

The table lists this clone with a count of one. The rearrangement uses TRBV18 and TRBJ1-2; 8 bases agree with TRBD1. The CDR3 has 16 amino acids. V shed 3 bases and J 7 bases; nucleotides not matched to a gene: 13. Germline CDR1 reads KGHSH; CDR2 reads LQKENI. This CDR3 is CASSPVDRAVLSGYTF. The CDR3 DNA reads as TGTGCCAGCTCACCCGTGGACAGGGCGGTTTTAAGTGGCTACACCTTC.

The J gene is TRBJ2-1, the V gene TRBV6-5, with TRBD1 matching 8 bases. The CDR3 extends over 14 amino acids. The V gene's germline CDR1 is MNHEY and CDR2 SVGAGI. The V gene end was trimmed by 9 bases and the J gene end by 2 bases; junction bases not matched to a gene: 6. The CDR3 protein is CASSTGATYNEQFF. The CDR3 DNA sequence: TGTGCCAGTTCGACAGGGGCCACCTACAATGAGCAGTTCTTC.

The rearrangement joins TRBV11-2 to TRBJ2-3, with 14 nucleotides matching TRBD2. With 3 bases clipped from V and 6 bases from J, the junction kept 8 bases outside the gene matches. CDR1 is SGHAT, CDR2 FQNNGV, per germline. The CDR3 totals 17 residues. The DNA of the CDR3 is TGTGCCAGCAGCTTTGTGGGACTAGCGGGAGTGTCTGATACGCAGTATTTT. As protein: CASSFVGLAGVSDTQYF.

The chain recombines TRBV20-1 with TRBJ2-1; D call uncertain. Between the trimmed V and J ends, which lost 6 bases and 4 bases, there was a span of 7 bases. The CDR3 sequence is 11 residues long. Germline assignment: CDR1 DFQATT and CDR2 SNEGSKA (reference sequence). CDR3 residues: CSAPTYNEQFF. Written as DNA, the CDR3 is TGCAGTGCGCCGACATACAATGAGCAGTTCTTC.

This sequence joins TRBV10-3 and TRBJ1-2; 8 nucleotides align to TRBD1. The J segment lost 7 bases and the V segment lost 7 bases, leaving 5 bases of the junction unmatched. CDR3 length equals 12 residues. Germline CDR1 reads ENHRY; CDR2 reads SYGVKD. The CDR3 loop reads CAITTTGAGYTF. Written as DNA, the CDR3 is TGTGCCATCACCACGACAGGGGCTGGCTACACCTTC.